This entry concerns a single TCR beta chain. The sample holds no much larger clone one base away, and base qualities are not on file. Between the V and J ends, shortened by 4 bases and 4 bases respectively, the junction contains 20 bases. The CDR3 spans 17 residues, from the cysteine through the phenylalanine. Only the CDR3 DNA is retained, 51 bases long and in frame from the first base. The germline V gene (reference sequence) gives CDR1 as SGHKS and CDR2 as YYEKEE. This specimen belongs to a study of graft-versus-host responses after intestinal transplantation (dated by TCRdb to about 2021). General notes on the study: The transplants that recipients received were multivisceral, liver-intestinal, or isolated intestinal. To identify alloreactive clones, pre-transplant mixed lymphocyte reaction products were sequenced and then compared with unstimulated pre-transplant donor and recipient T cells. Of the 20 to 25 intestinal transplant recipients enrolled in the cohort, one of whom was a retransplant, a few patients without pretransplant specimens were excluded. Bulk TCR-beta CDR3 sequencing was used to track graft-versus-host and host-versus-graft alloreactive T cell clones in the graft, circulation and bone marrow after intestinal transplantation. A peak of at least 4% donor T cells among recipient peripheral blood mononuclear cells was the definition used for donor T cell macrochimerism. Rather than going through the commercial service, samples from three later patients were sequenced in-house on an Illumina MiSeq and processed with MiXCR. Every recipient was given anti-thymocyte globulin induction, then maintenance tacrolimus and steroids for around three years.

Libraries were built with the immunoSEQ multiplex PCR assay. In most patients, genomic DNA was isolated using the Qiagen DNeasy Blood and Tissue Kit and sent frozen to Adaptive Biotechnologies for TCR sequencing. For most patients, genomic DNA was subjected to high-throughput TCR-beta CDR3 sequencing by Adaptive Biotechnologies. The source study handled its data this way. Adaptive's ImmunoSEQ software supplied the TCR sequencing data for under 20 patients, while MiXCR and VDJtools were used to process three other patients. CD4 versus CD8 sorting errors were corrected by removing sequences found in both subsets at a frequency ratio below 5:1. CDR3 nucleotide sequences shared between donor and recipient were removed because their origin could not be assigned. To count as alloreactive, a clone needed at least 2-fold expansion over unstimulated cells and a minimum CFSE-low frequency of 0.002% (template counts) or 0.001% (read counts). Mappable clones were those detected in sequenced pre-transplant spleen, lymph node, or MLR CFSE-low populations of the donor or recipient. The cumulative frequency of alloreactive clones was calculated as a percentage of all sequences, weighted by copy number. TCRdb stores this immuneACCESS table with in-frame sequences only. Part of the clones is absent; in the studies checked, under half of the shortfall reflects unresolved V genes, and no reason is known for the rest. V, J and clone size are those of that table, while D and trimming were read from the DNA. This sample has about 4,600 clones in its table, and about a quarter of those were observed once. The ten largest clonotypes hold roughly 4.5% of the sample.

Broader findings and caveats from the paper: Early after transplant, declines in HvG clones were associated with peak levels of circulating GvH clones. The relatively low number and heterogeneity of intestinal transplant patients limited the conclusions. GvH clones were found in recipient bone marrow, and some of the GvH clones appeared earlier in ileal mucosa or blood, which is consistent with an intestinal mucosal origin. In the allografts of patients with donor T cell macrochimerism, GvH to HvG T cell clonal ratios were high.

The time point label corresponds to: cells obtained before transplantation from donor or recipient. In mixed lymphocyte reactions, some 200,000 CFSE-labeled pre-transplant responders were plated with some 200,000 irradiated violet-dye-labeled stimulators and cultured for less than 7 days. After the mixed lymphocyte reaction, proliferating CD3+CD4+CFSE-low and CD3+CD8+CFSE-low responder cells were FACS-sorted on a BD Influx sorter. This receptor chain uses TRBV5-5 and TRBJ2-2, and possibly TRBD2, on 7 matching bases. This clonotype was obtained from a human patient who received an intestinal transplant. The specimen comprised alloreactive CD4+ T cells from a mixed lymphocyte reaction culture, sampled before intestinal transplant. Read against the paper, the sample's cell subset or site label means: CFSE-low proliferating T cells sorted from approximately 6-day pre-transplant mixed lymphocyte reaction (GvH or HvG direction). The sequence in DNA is TGTGCCAGCAGCCCGGGGGCTCGGGACTACTTCACCGGGGAGCTGTTTTTT. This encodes CASSPGARDYFTGELFF.